This T cell receptor (beta chain) emerged from a study of cytomegalovirus exposure and HLA in healthy donors. The overall study: The same platform as the approximately 660 first-cohort repertoires was used for the 120 validation repertoires, a later analysis reported.

Germline V gives CDR1 LGHNA, CDR2 YNFKEQ. CDR3 size: 15 residues. Trimming cost V 1 base and J 5 bases; bases outside gene matches: 2. A single count supports this clone. What it binds is unknown. Produced via immunoSEQ multiplex PCR; TCRdb's table is partial and in-frame only. The sample carries 55,000 to 65,000 clones, 90% recorded once. Findings of the study overall: The classifier reportedly diagnosed cytomegalovirus status with high specificity and sensitivity.

Sequencing was done on a sample of PBMCs. The chain links TRBV4-2 to TRBJ2-1; 10 nucleotides match TRBD2. The receptor was isolated from a man between 18 and 35 years old in good health and CMV-seronegative. The CDR3 loop is CASSQGTSGNNEQFF. In DNA, the CDR3 is TGTGCCAGCAGCCAAGGGACTAGCGGAAACAATGAGCAGTTCTTC.